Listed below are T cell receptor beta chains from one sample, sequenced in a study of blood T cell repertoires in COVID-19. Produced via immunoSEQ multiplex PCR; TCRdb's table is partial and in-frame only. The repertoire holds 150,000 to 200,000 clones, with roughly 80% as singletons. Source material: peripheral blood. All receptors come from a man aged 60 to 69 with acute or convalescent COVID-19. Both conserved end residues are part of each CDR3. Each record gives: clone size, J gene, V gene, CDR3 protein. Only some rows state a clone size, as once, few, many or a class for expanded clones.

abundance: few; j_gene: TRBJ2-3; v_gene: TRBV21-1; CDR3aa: CARDIAGGPTDTQYF
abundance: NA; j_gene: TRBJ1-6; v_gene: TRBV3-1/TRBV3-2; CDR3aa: CASSLAGQSNSPLHF
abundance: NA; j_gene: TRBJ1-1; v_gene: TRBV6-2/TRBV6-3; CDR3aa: CASSYYGVETEAFF
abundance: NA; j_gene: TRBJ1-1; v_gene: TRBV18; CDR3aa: CASSPRQGRRMNTEAFF
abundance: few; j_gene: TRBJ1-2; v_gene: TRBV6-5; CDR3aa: CASSRDRVDPGGYTF
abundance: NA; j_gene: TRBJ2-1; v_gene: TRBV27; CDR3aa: CASSSHGTYNEQFF
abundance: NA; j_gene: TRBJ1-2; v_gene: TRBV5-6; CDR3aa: CASSPESTGWGYTF
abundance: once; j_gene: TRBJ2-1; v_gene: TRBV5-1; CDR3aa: CASSGSSGPWDEQFF
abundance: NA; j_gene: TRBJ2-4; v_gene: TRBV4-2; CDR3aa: CASSQSGTSKSKNIQYF
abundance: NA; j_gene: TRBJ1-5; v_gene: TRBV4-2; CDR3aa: CASSQVDRASQPQHF
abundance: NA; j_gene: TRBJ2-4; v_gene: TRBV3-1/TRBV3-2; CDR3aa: CASSQPREENIQYF
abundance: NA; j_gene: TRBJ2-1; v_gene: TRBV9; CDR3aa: CASSQFKAGGPDEQFF
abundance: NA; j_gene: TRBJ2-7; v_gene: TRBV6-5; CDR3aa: CAVRDYSYEQYF
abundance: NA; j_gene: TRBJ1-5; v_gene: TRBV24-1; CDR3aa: CATSEPGWNQPQHF
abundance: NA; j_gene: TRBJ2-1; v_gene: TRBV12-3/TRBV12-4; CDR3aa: CATIRAPNNEQFF
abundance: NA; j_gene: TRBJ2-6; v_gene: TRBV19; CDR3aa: CASSIDLATSSGANVLTF
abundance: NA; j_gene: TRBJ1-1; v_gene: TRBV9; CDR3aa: CASSPEGGTEAFF
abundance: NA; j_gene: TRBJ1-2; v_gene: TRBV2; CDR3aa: CASSPQGRDGYGYTF
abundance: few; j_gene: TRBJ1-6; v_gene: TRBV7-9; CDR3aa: CASSPRGAGQSPLHF
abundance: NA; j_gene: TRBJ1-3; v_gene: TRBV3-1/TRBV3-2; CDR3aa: CASSRPTGGGNTIYF
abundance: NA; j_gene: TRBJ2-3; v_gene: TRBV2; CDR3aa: CASSAGQGARSTDTQYF
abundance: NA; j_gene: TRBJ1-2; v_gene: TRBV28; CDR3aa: CASNGGADGGYTF
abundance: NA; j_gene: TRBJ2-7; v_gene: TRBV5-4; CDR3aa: CASSLGGGDRYKQYF
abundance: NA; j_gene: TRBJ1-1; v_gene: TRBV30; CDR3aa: CAWDRGSAEAFF
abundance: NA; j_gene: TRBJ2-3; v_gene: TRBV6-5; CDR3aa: CASSYEAGGSTDTQYF
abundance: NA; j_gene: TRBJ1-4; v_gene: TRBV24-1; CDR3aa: CATSAAGQGIEKLFF
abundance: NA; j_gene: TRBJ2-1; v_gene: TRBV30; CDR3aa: CAWSPTSFNEQFF
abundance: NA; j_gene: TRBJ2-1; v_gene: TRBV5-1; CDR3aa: CASSLFNNEQFF
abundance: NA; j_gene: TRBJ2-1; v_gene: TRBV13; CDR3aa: CASSLVVGEQFF
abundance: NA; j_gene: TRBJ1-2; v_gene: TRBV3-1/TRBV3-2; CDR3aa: CASSQSRDYTF
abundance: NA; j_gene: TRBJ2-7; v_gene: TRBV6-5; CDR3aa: CASRTRTSGPYEQYF
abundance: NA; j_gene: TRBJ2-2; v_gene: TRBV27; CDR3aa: CASSPPGVTLSTGELFF
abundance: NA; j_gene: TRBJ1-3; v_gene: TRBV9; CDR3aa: CASSVAQTGTGNTIYF
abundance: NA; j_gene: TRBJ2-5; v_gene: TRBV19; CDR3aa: CASSIGTSQETQYF